One and the same sample provided the 23 T cell receptor beta chains below, sequenced in a study of cytomegalovirus exposure and HLA in healthy donors (TCRdb year 2017). Library preparation used the immunoSEQ multiplex PCR assay. The multiplex PCR relied on a mix of 60 forward primers for TCR Vbeta segments and 13 reverse primers for TCR Jbeta segments. The immuneACCESS repertoire file appears here via TCRdb, limited to in-frame rearrangements. These files lack a portion of the clones; in checked studies, under half of the deficit traces to unresolved V genes, and the cause of the others is not known. The table for this sample lists under 150,000 clones; around 10% of them were counted only once. Roughly 3% of the sample goes to the ten largest clones. Sequencing was carried out using PBMCs. These TCRs come from a man aged 25 to 40 in good health and CMV-seronegative.

This chain connects TRBV29-1 to TRBJ2-7, with a tentative D call TRBD2 (7 bases). Germline CDR1 and CDR2: SQVTM and ANQGSEA. The CDR3 is 12 residues long. The CDR3 DNA reads TGCAGTACTCTAGGGGGGGCCTACGAGCAGTACTTC. Translating gives CSTLGGAYEQYF.

The rearrangement links TRBV12-5 to TRBJ2-3; no firm D call. The CDR3 runs to 12 residues. The germline CDR1 and CDR2 sequences are LGHNT and FRNRAP. V gave up 5 bases and J gave up 8 bases, with 11 bases separating them. In DNA, the CDR3 is TGTGCTAGTGGTACCTCGGTTGGTACGCAGTATTTT. Translated, it gives CASGTSVGTQYF. Combining the CDR3 with reference TRBV12-5 and TRBJ2-3 gives the whole variable domain DARVTQTPRHKVTEMGQEVTMRCQPILGHNTVFWYRQTMMQGLELLAYFRNRAPLDDSGMPKDRFSAEMPDATLATLKIQPSEPRDSAVYFCASGTSVGTQYFGPGTRLTVL.

In its sample, this clone was seen a few times. The CDR3 DNA sequence: TGTGCCAGCAGCCTAGACAGGGGCACTGAAGCTTTCTTT. Encoded protein: CASSLDRGTEAFF. The V call is TRBV13, the J call TRBJ1-1; 8 bases line up with TRBD1. Germline values: CDR1 PRHDT, CDR2 FYEKMQ (reference sequence). The CDR3 is 13 amino acids. V shed 5 bases and J 4 bases; nucleotides not matched to a gene: 3.

This chain connects TRBV7-2 to TRBJ1-1; 9 nucleotides align to TRBD1. Trimming removed 4 bases from V and 3 bases from J; junction bases left unmatched: 9. Germline CDR1 reads SGHTA; CDR2 reads FQGNSA. The CDR3 totals 16 residues. CDR3 nucleotides: TGTGCCAGCAGCTCACACAGGGGGCGGTTGGACACTGAAGCTTTCTTT. Translation gives CASSSHRGRLDTEAFF.

The chain recombines TRBV5-1 with TRBJ2-5; the match to TRBD2 covers 8 bases. Trimming at V came to 2 bases and at J to 2 bases, leaving 5 bases not matched to a gene. Germline V gene lookup returns CDR1 SGHRS and CDR2 YFSETQ. This CDR3 comprises 15 residues. CDR3: CASSFAGGTQETQYF. The DNA of the CDR3 is TGCGCCAGCAGCTTCGCGGGGGGAACACAAGAGACCCAGTACTTC.

The gene calls are TRBV18 and TRBJ1-4; D not resolved. Germline CDR1 is KGHSH and CDR2 is LQKENI. There are 15 residues in the CDR3. Trimming shortened V by 0 bases and J by 0 bases, and 5 bases separated the two germline ends. DNA for the CDR3: TGTGCCAGCTCACCACCAGGAGCAACTAATGAAAAACTGTTTTTT. The encoded protein is CASSPPGATNEKLFF.

A few counts support this clone. The chain is built from TRBV4-3 and TRBJ2-7, with 10 bases identical to TRBD1. CDR1 and CDR2 from the germline V gene are LGHNA and YSLEER. This CDR3 is built from 16 residues. Unmatched junction bases numbered 3, after V lost 1 base and J lost 0 bases. Here the CDR3 reads CASSQAGQGTSYEQYF. CDR3 bases: TGCGCCAGCAGCCAAGCGGGACAGGGGACCTCCTACGAGCAGTACTTC.

This clone has more than one count but fewer than ten. This chain links TRBV6-4 with TRBJ2-1; 11 bases match TRBD2. This CDR3 has 14 residues. Per germline, CDR1 MRHNA and CDR2 SNTAGT. Germline trimming cut 6 bases from V and 9 bases from J; bases unmatched to any gene: 7. The CDR3 DNA is TGTGCCAGCAGGAGACTAGCGGGGTCAGCTGAGCAGTTCTTC. This translates into CASRRLAGSAEQFF.

A few counts support this clone. The chain combines TRBV12-5 with TRBJ2-5, with D maybe TRBD1 (6 bases). CDR3 length: 13 residues. Germline loops: CDR1 LGHNT, CDR2 FRNRAP. V was pared by 3 bases and J by 5 bases, with 10 bases between. This CDR3 reads CASGFSGVETQYF. The CDR3 coding sequence is TGTGCTAGTGGTTTCTCAGGGGTCGAGACCCAGTACTTC.

The chain combines TRBV2 with TRBJ2-5, with D tentatively TRBD2 (5 bases). The V end lost 6 bases, the J end lost 0 bases, and 11 bases lay between the germline ends. Germline CDR1 reads SNHLY; CDR2 reads FYNNEI. The CDR3 totals 14 residues. CDR3 region: CASRGVEDQETQYF. The CDR3 DNA sequence: TGTGCCAGCAGGGGAGTTGAGGACCAAGAGACCCAGTACTTC.

The CDR3 coding sequence is TGTGCCAGCAGCTTAGCCTTAGCGCGAGCCGGGGAGCTGTTTTTT. It yields the protein CASSLALARAGELFF. This chain joins TRBV11-1 and TRBJ2-2; D possibly corresponds to TRBD2 (5 bases). V was cut by 0 bases and J by 6 bases, with 11 bases left in between. Germline lookup yields CDR1 SGHAT and CDR2 FQDESV (reference sequence). This CDR3 has 15 residues.

J is TRBJ2-2 and V is TRBV7-8, with D perhaps TRBD2 (6 bases). Germline V gene data show CDR1 as SGHVS and CDR2 as FQNEAQ. V was shortened by 4 bases and J by 2 bases, with 14 bases between the two germline ends. The length of the CDR3 is 16 residues. CDR3 DNA: TGTGCCAGCAGCTCCTTCCGGGGGACTAACACCGGGGAGCTGTTTTTT. Its protein is CASSSFRGTNTGELFF.

In its sample, this clone was seen a few times. This chain connects TRBV10-2 to TRBJ2-3; TRBD2 is a possible D gene (6 bases). Germline lookup yields CDR1 WSHSY and CDR2 SAAADI. Trimming stripped 0 bases from V and 6 bases from J, with 13 bases between. This CDR3 is 15 amino acids long. The CDR3 loop reads CASSESVAGKDTQYF. In DNA form, the CDR3 reads TGCGCCAGCAGTGAGTCAGTGGCGGGAAAGGATACGCAGTATTTT.

The rearrangement uses TRBV10-2 and TRBJ2-7; 15 bases agree with TRBD2. The trim removed 3 bases at V and 3 bases at J, leaving 3 bases unmatched. The V gene's germline CDR1 is WSHSY and CDR2 SAAADI. The CDR3 is 16 amino acids. The CDR3 coding sequence is TGCGCCAGCAGTGAAGGGACTAGCGGGAGGAGCTACGAGCAGTACTTC. As protein: CASSEGTSGRSYEQYF.

There are a few counts of this clone. The rearrangement links TRBV9 to TRBJ2-7; the match to TRBD2 covers 11 bases. Germline CDR1 reads SGDLS; CDR2 reads YYNGEE. V lost 2 bases, J lost 5 bases, and 3 bases stayed unmatched. The CDR3 runs 14 residues. The CDR3 DNA reads as TGTGCCAGCAGCGTGACTAGCGGGATCCACGAGCAGTACTTC. Translation gives CASSVTSGIHEQYF.

The sample holds a few counts of this clone. The chain links TRBV6-1 to TRBJ2-1; 10 nucleotides align to TRBD2. Trimming removed 2 bases from V and 3 bases from J; junction bases left unmatched: 1. The germline V gene has CDR1 MNHNS and CDR2 SASEGT. This CDR3 is built from 15 residues. The CDR3 nucleotides read TGTGCCAGCAGTGAACAGCGGGGGGGCTACAATGAGCAGTTCTTC. Translation gives CASSEQRGGYNEQFF.

This clone has only one observation. V usage is TRBV18 and J usage is TRBJ1-1; 10 positions match TRBD1. Losses at the gene ends were 8 bases for V and 6 bases for J; bases not matched to a gene: 3. Looked up from germline, CDR1 is KGHSH and CDR2 is LQKENI. The CDR3 is made up of 12 amino acids. The CDR3 bases are TGTGCCAGCACTGACAGGGGGCCTGAAGCTTTCTTT. Protein: CASTDRGPEAFF.

V usage is TRBV11-2 and J usage is TRBJ2-3, with a tentative D call TRBD2 (5 bases). The CDR3 runs to 14 residues. V was trimmed by 8 bases and J by 7 bases, leaving 19 bases between them. The germline CDR1 and CDR2 sequences are SGHAT and FQNNGV. CDR3 sequence: CASGAETRLYTQYF. CDR3 coding DNA: TGTGCCAGCGGAGCGGAAACGAGGCTATATACGCAGTATTTT.

The rearrangement uses TRBV10-3 and TRBJ2-2, with a possible D match to TRBD1 (7 bases). CDR3 size: 15 residues. Germline CDR1 and CDR2: ENHRY and SYGVKD. V gave up 4 bases and J gave up 4 bases, with 13 bases separating them. The CDR3 sequence is CAISVEGAGTGELFF. The DNA of the CDR3 is TGTGCCATCAGTGTGGAGGGGGCGGGCACCGGGGAGCTGTTTTTT.

V usage is TRBV5-4 and J usage is TRBJ2-1; 9 positions agree with TRBD1. The germline CDR1 and CDR2 sequences are SGHNT and YYREEE (reference sequence). Losses at the gene ends were 1 base for V and 7 bases for J; bases not matched to a gene: 9. The CDR3 sequence is 16 residues long. CDR3 sequence reads: CASSLSTTGGVNEQFF. The CDR3 nucleotides are TGTGCCAGCAGCTTGTCCACGACAGGGGGTGTGAATGAGCAGTTCTTC.

There are a few counts of this clone. The chain is built from TRBV19 and TRBJ1-1; D perhaps matches TRBD1 (6 bases). V was shortened by 3 bases and J by 5 bases, with 22 bases between the two germline ends. In germline, CDR1 is LNHDA, CDR2 SQIVND (reference sequence). The CDR3 totals 17 residues. The CDR3 reads CASSILFILGADTEAFF. CDR3 coding DNA: TGTGCCAGTAGTATCTTATTTATTTTGGGGGCTGATACTGAAGCTTTCTTT.

This clone was picked up a small number of times. The V gene is TRBV7-8, the J gene TRBJ2-2; the D is unclear. CDR1 is SGHVS and CDR2 is FQNEAQ in the germline V gene. The CDR3 has 12 amino acids. V was shortened by 5 bases and J by 2 bases, with 3 bases between the two germline ends. This CDR3 is CASSPNTGELFF. DNA of the CDR3: TGTGCCAGCAGCCCTAACACCGGGGAGCTGTTTTTT.

This clone was counted between two and nine times. The chain employs TRBV27 and TRBJ2-7; TRBD1 is a possible D gene (6 bases). CDR1 and CDR2 from the germline V gene are MNHEY and SMNVEV (reference sequence). V lost 5 bases, J lost 7 bases, and 12 bases lay in between. This CDR3 has 12 residues. The CDR3 DNA reads TGTGCCAGCAGTCGTAGGGGGTGGGAGCAGTACTTC. Amino acids: CASSRRGWEQYF.